Below are 25 T cell receptor beta chains sequenced from a single sample in a study of Ad26.COV2.S vaccination and SARS-CoV-2 variants. Treatment here: some 19 received Ad26.COV2.S at low or high dose, single or two shots; 5 received placebo; per-sample allocation not given. Day 63 after the first vaccine or placebo injection was the time point for sampling. Sequencing used immunoSEQ multiplex PCR; TCRdb keeps in-frame clones, though not all of them. Of about 220,000 clones in the sample, around 87% were seen once. The source was peripheral blood, collected in a trial of Ad26.COV2.S vaccine versus placebo. These receptors were collected from a person between 18 and 59 years old who received the Ad26.COV2.S COVID-19 vaccine or a placebo.

This sequence joins TRBV6-2 or TRBV6-3 and TRBJ2-3, with 11 bases aligning to TRBD2. This CDR3 region has 17 residues. Germline CDR1 MNHEY, CDR2 SVGEGT. V dropped 2 bases and J dropped 6; count of bases not matched to a gene: 10. CDR3 protein: CASSYLAGGLSGDTQYF. In DNA, the CDR3 is TGTGCCAGCAGTTACCTAGCGGGGGGCCTTTCTGGGGATACGCAGTATTTT.

The rearrangement joins TRBV7-9 to TRBJ2-1; 7 bases line up with TRBD1. V trimming: 4 bases; J trimming: 3 bases; junction bases outside the gene matches: 18. There are 19 residues in the CDR3. Per germline, CDR1 SEHNR and CDR2 FQNEAQ (reference sequence). The CDR3 protein is CASSSWEGVPQGSYNEQFF. The DNA for the CDR3 is TGTGCCAGCAGCTCATGGGAAGGCGTTCCACAGGGGAGCTACAATGAGCAGTTCTTC.

This chain joins TRBV6-2 or TRBV6-3 and TRBJ2-7; D remains unclear. Germline values: CDR1 MNHEY, CDR2 SVGEGT. This CDR3 is built from 14 residues. Trimming shortened V by 6 bases and J by 5 bases, and 17 bases separated the two germline ends. The CDR3 DNA reads as TGTGCCAGCAGCCCCATTATTTTGCCCGACGAGCAGTACTTC. Protein product: CASSPIILPDEQYF.

The V gene is TRBV28, the J gene TRBJ1-1; no reliable D call. Deletions cut 5 bases from V and 0 bases from J, with 4 bases between. CDR1 and CDR2 from the germline V gene are MDHEN and SYDVKM. This CDR3 has 12 residues. CDR3 residues: CASSRLNTEAFF. The CDR3 nucleotides are TGTGCCAGCAGTCGATTGAACACTGAAGCTTTCTTT.

The chain uses TRBV5-6 and TRBJ1-5, with 9 positions matching TRBD1. The V gene's germline CDR1 is SGHDT and CDR2 YYEEEE. This CDR3 is built from 14 residues. Trimming at V came to 4 bases and at J to 7 bases, leaving 6 bases not matched to a gene. As DNA, the CDR3 is TGTGCCAGCAGCCCCGGGACAGGGAACCAGCCCCAGCATTTT. Its protein is CASSPGTGNQPQHF.

The chain uses TRBV5-1 and TRBJ2-1; TRBD1 might be the D (6 bases). Trimming took 0 bases from V and 7 from J, leaving 23 bases between them. This CDR3 comprises 18 residues. The V gene's germline CDR1 is SGHRS and CDR2 YFSETQ. The CDR3 DNA reads as TGCGCCAGCAGCTTGGGTCTCCCCGGAACAGGGCGAGAGAATGAGCAGTTCTTC. Amino acids: CASSLGLPGTGRENEQFF.

Here the CDR3 reads CASSSRLPGPLGEQYF. In DNA form, the CDR3 reads TGTGCCAGCAGCTCCCGCCTGCCGGGACCCCTTGGGGAGCAGTACTTC. This rearrangement joins TRBV11-2 to TRBJ2-7; the D gene could be TRBD1 or TRBD2 (5 bases each). The length of the CDR3 is 16 residues. With 4 bases removed from V and 7 bases from J, the gap between germline ends came to 23 bases. Germline V lookup: CDR1 SGHAT, CDR2 FQNNGV.

In DNA form, the CDR3 reads TGTGCCAGCAGCTTAGAGTTACTACCCTCCTACGAGCAGTACTTC. Translation: CASSLELLPSYEQYF. The chain carries TRBV7-2 and TRBJ2-7; the D is unclear. CDR1 is SGHTA and CDR2 is FQGNSA in the germline V gene. V was clipped by 1 base and J by 0 bases, with 10 bases between them. This CDR3 has 15 amino acids.

The chain recombines TRBV3-1 (or the pseudogene TRBV3-2) with TRBJ1-2; D not certain. Germline V CDR1 and CDR2: LGHDT, YNNKEL (reference sequence). CDR3 length: 13 amino acids. V lost 1 base and J 8 bases, leaving 11 bases between the germline ends. DNA of the CDR3: TGTGCCAGCAGCCAAGCGACGGTCCTGGGCTACACCTTC. It encodes CASSQATVLGYTF.

The gene calls are TRBV14 and TRBJ1-6, with TRBD1 matching over 9 bases. There are 15 residues in the CDR3. V dropped 3 bases and J dropped 7; count of bases not matched to a gene: 4. CDR1 is SGHDN, CDR2 FVKESK, per germline. The chain's CDR3 is CASSQVDRGNSPLHF. The CDR3 nucleotides read TGTGCCAGCAGCCAGGTGGACAGGGGAAATTCACCCCTCCACTTT.

The V and J genes are TRBV2 and TRBJ2-7; D gene uncertain. Trimming removed 6 bases at V and 3 bases at J, with 9 bases between. CDR1 and CDR2 from the germline V gene are SNHLY and FYNNEI. CDR3 length: 12 amino acids. DNA for the CDR3: TGTGCCAGCAGGGATAACGACTACGAGCAGTACTTC. Amino acids: CASRDNDYEQYF.

The genes are TRBV10-3 and TRBJ2-7; TRBD2 matches at 11 bases. The CDR3 extends over 16 amino acids. Germline-derived CDR1 and CDR2 are ENHRY and SYGVKD. With 7 bases clipped from V and 3 bases from J, the junction kept 11 bases outside the gene matches. CDR3 coding DNA: TGTGCCATCAAGCAGAGCCCCCTAGCGGGGGGCTACGAGCAGTACTTC. Its translation: CAIKQSPLAGGYEQYF.

This sequence joins TRBV6-5 and TRBJ1-1; maybe TRBD1 (5 bases). The V end lost 2 bases, the J end lost 0 bases, and 10 bases lay between the germline ends. This CDR3 is built from 15 residues. CDR1 is MNHEY and CDR2 is SVGAGI in the germline V gene. This CDR3 is CASSYGAGMNTEAFF. The CDR3 DNA reads as TGTGCCAGCAGTTACGGGGCAGGCATGAACACTGAAGCTTTCTTT.

V and J are TRBV6-4 and TRBJ2-5; D remains unclear. CDR1 is MRHNA, CDR2 SNTAGT, per germline. The germline V and J ends were trimmed by 10 bases and 1 base, with 4 bases remaining between them. The CDR3 totals 10 residues. CDR3 sequence reads: CATPQETQYF. The CDR3 region has the DNA TGTGCCACCCCCCAAGAGACCCAGTACTTC.

This clone was recorded only once. DNA for the CDR3: TGTGCCAGCAGTATAGGGTGGGAGCAGTACTTC. Translating it yields CASSIGWEQYF. The genes are TRBV12-3 or TRBV12-4 and TRBJ2-7; D ambiguous. This CDR3 comprises 11 residues. Trimming cost V 5 bases and J 7 bases, with 9 bases left between them.

This rearrangement joins TRBV28 to TRBJ1-2; weak D call: TRBD1 (5 bases). V was trimmed by 5 bases and J by 6 bases, leaving 13 bases between them. The germline CDR1 and CDR2 sequences are MDHEN and SYDVKM. CDR3 size: 13 residues. The CDR3 bases are TGTGCCAGCAGTCCCGGGGGGGGGAATGGCTACACCTTC. Residues: CASSPGGGNGYTF.

The V and J genes are TRBV29-1 and TRBJ2-1, with TRBD2 matching 15 bases. The V gene end was trimmed by 4 bases and the J gene end by 10 bases; junction bases not matched to a gene: 26. Germline CDR1 is SQVTM and CDR2 is ANQGSEA. This CDR3 comprises 21 residues. The CDR3 DNA reads TGCAGCGTTGCCGTTAAGGTGGGCGCTAACCTCGGACTAGCGGGAGGGCCGGAGCAGTTCTTC. It encodes CSVAVKVGANLGLAGGPEQFF.

The chain combines TRBV9 with TRBJ2-3, with D hard to call. This CDR3 has 13 residues. Trimming left V 4 bases short and J 6 bases short, with 12 bases between. Germline-derived CDR1 and CDR2 are SGDLS and YYNGEE. This CDR3 is CASSPRTGDTQYF. CDR3 nucleotides: TGTGCCAGCAGCCCCCGGACGGGTGATACGCAGTATTTT.

This chain links TRBV27 with TRBJ2-7; 9 bases agree with TRBD1. Trimming at V came to 3 bases and at J to 3 bases, leaving 6 bases not matched to a gene. Germline V gene sequence: CDR1 MNHEY, CDR2 SMNVEV (reference sequence). The CDR3 totals 15 residues. CDR3 sequence reads: CASSFRGQGGYEQYF. The CDR3 region has the DNA TGTGCCAGCAGTTTTAGGGGACAGGGAGGCTACGAGCAGTACTTC.

This chain joins TRBV27 and TRBJ1-6; 8 nucleotides align to TRBD1. Trimming at V came to 6 bases and at J to 8 bases, leaving 6 bases not matched to a gene. The CDR3 is 14 residues long. Germline loops: CDR1 MNHEY, CDR2 SMNVEV (reference sequence). CDR3 region: CASRYDRGDSPLHF. Written as DNA, the CDR3 is TGTGCCAGCAGGTACGACAGGGGCGATTCACCCCTCCACTTT.

The rearrangement uses TRBV28 and TRBJ2-7; maybe TRBD1 (5 bases). The CDR3 has 13 amino acids. The V gene lost 3 bases and the J gene lost 3 bases, with 9 bases spanning the gap. The germline V gene has CDR1 MDHEN and CDR2 SYDVKM. CDR3 sequence reads: CASSFHDSYEQYF. DNA for the CDR3: TGTGCCAGCAGTTTTCACGACAGCTACGAGCAGTACTTC.

This chain connects TRBV4-2 to TRBJ2-7; TRBD2 aligns across 12 bases. V was clipped by 3 bases and J by 6 bases; unmatched bases: 9. Germline loops: CDR1 LGHNA, CDR2 YNFKEQ. This CDR3 has 16 residues. This chain's CDR3 is CASSQSLAGGPGEQYF. For the CDR3, the DNA is TGTGCCAGCAGCCAGTCCCTAGCGGGAGGGCCGGGCGAGCAGTACTTC.

This clone showed up just once. The chain has TRBV2 and TRBJ1-6, with a tentative D call TRBD1 (5 bases). Germline CDR1 is SNHLY and CDR2 is FYNNEI. V lost 3 bases and J lost 7, with 10 bases in between. The CDR3 extends over 14 amino acids. CDR3 in amino acids: CASSEVRGNSPLHF. The CDR3 nucleotides read TGTGCCAGCAGTGAGGTTAGGGGCAATTCACCCCTCCACTTT.

This clone was counted only a few times. This chain links TRBV7-8 with TRBJ2-7; tentatively, D is TRBD1 or TRBD2 (6 bases each). This CDR3 comprises 17 residues. CDR1 SGHVS and CDR2 FQNEAQ come from the germline V gene. Trimming removed 1 base from V and 6 bases from J, with 22 bases in between. The CDR3 spells CASSLVGGSSGLSEQYF. DNA of the CDR3: TGTGCCAGCAGCTTAGTGGGGGGCTCCTCGGGGCTTAGCGAGCAGTACTTC.

J is TRBJ2-1 and V is TRBV4-3; weak D call: TRBD1 (6 bases). Germline lookup yields CDR1 LGHNA and CDR2 YSLEER. CDR3 length: 16 residues. Trimming cost V 4 bases and J 0 bases, with 13 bases left between them. CDR3 in DNA: TGCGCCAGCAGCCGGGCTACAGGGAGCTCCTACAATGAGCAGTTCTTC. Translation gives CASSRATGSSYNEQFF.